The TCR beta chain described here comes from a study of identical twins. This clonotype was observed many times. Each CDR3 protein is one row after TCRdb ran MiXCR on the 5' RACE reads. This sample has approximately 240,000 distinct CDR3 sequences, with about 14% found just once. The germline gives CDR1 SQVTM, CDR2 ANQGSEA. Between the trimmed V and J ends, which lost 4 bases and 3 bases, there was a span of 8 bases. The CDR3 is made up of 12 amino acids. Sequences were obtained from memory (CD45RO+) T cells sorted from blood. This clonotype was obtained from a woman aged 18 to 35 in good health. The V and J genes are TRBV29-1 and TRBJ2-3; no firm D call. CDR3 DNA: TGCAGCGTTGGGGCAGATACAGATACGCAGTATTTT. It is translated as CSVGADTDTQYF.